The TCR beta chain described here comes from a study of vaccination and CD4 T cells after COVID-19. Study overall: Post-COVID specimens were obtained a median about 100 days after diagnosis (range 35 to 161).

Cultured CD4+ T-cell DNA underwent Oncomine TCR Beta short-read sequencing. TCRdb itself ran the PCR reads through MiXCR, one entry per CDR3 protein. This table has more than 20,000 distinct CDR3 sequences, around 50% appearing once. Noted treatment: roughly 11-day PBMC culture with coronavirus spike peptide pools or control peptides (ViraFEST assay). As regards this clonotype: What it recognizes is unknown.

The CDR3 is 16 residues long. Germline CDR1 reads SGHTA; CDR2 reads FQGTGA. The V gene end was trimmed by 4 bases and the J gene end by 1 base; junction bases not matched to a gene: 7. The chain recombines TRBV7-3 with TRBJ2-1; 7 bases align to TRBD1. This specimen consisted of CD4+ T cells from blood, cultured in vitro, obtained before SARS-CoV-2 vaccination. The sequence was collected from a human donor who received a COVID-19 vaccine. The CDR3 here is CASSSLDRVSYNEQFF. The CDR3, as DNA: TGTGCCAGCAGCTCCCTTGACAGGGTTTCCTACAATGAGCAGTTCTTC.